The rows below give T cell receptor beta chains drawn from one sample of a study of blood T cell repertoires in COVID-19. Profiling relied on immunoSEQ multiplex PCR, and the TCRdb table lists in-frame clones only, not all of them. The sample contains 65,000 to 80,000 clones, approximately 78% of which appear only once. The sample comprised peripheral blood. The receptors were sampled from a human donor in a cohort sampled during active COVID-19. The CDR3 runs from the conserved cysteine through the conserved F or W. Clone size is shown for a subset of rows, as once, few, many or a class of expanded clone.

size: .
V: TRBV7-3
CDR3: CASSPGGELTDTQYF

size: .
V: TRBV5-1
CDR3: CASSASPQGPQHF

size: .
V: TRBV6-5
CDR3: CASSSGLAGAPGEQFF

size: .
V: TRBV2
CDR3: CASHVGGSSIYGYTF

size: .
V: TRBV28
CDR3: CASSPTGAPLRTEAFF

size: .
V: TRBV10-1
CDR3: CASSESLDYLNTGELFF

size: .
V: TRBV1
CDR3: CTSLRLAGVYEQYF

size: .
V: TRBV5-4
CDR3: CASSLVGGGAADTQYF

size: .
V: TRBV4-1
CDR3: CASSQEGVPYNEQFF

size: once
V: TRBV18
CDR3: CASSREGAYEQYF

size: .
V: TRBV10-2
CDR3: CASSPSGSSYEQYF

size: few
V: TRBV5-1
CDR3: CASSREGDGSYGYTF

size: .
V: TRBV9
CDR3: CASSAKPASGLAIDTQYF

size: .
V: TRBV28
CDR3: CASRPLQGARSEGYTF

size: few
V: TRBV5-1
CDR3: CASSLGTSTNEKLFF

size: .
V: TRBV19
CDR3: CASSNWGTVGPETQYF

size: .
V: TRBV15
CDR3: CATSRDGRGGANYGYTF

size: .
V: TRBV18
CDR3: CASSTSGDSPLHF

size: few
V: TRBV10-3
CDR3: CAISEGTGSGGYTF

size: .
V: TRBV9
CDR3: CASSSLAGNTIYF

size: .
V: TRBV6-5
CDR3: CASSYSGGEGNIQYF

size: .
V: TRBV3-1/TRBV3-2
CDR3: CASSQGGQSSEQYF

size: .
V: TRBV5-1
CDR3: CASSLADSEQFF

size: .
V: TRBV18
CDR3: CASSPQAGMNTEAFF

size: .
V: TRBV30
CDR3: CAWKTGSSNPEAFF

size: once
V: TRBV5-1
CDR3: CASSPTGGQPRYYGYTF

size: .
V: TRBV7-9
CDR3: CASSPRDEGLGDTEAFF

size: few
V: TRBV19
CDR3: CASSIVGTEWGTDTQYF

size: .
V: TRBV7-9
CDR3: CASSLVPAGSSLEQYF

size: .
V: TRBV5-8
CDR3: CASSPPGNQPQHF

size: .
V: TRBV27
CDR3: CASSPTGAGNTIYF

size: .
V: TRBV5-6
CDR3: CASSGPRRGGQETQYF

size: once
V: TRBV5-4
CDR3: CASSFRANYGYTF

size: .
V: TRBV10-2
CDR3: CASSDWTGLYEQYF

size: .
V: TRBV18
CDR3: CASSGATNEKLFF

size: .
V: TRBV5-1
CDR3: CASTDWTASYEQYF

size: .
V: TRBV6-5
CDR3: CASSSPRQGSLEQYF

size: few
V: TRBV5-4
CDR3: CASSLLSAGYTF

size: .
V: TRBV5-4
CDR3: CASTLGGDDGYTF

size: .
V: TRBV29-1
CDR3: CSVGRGPNSPLHF

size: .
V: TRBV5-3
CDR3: CARSPRLDPGYTF

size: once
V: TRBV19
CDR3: CASSMKDRQETQYF

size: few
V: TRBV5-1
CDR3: CASKHLAGTVLIPANYGYTF

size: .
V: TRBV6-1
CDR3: CASSEEGDYGYTF

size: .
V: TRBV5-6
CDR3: CASSRQGPAGDTQYF

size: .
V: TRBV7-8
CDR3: CASSLALGQGRAYSNQPQHF

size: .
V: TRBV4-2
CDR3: CASSQDGHRGGNQPQHF

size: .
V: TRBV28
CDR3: CASSLSGTGHYEQYF

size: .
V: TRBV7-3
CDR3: CASSLTWSGPGKNLFF

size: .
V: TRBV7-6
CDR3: CASSLVPPQGANTGELFF

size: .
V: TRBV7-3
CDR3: CASSGGAGSETQYF

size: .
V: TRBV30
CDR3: CAWSDGGADTQYF

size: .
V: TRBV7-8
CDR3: CASSPRTGEAFF

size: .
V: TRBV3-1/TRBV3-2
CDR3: CASSQVGGDGELFF